These T cell receptor beta chains were read from a single sample in a study of CD8 T cells in ankylosing spondylitis. TCRdb processed the 5' RACE reads anew with MiXCR; each CDR3 protein has one entry. The table shows about 340,000 distinct CDR3 sequences, with roughly 20% occurring only once. The sequencing sample was made of blood, either unsorted or a sorted T cell fraction (not recorded which). Receptors originate from a male donor with ankylosing spondylitis or in good health (not recorded which). Each CDR3 is given with its conserved first and last residue. Fields, in order: D gene, V gene, clone size, J gene, CDR3 DNA, CDR3 protein. A D gene is named only where the DNA matches it firmly. Clone size is stated in some rows and not others, as once, few, many or a class when expanded.

D: .; V: TRBV12-3/TRBV12-4; size: .; J: TRBJ2-2; DNA: TGTGCCAGCAGTTTAGCGCCCGGGACCCCCGGGGAGCTGTTTTTT; CDR3: CASSLAPGTPGELFF
D: TRBD1; V: TRBV20-1; size: .; J: TRBJ1-6; DNA: TGCAGTGCTGGACTACAGGGGATCTATAATTCACCCCTCCACTTT; CDR3: CSAGLQGIYNSPLHF
D: .; V: TRBV20-1; size: few; J: TRBJ2-2; DNA: TGCAGTGCTAGAGAGGAGGGGGCGAGTATCGGGGAGCTGTTTTTT; CDR3: CSAREEGASIGELFF
D: .; V: TRBV27; size: .; J: TRBJ1-6; DNA: TGTGCCACGACCCGGGGGAATTCACCCCTCCACTTT; CDR3: CATTRGNSPLHF
D: .; V: TRBV27; size: .; J: TRBJ2-7; DNA: TGTGCCAGCAGATCCGGACGGGCCTACGAGCAGTACTTC; CDR3: CASRSGRAYEQYF
D: TRBD1; V: TRBV12-3/TRBV12-4; size: .; J: TRBJ2-7; DNA: TGTGCCAGCAGTTCCGGGACAGGGGAGTACTTC; CDR3: CASSSGTGEYF
D: .; V: TRBV6-6; size: few; J: TRBJ1-2; DNA: TGTGCCAGCAGTCCCCCCTCAGTCTATGGCTACACCTTC; CDR3: CASSPPSVYGYTF
D: .; V: TRBV25-1; size: .; J: TRBJ2-7; DNA: TGTGCCAGCAGTGAATGGGCCGTAGTTTCCCCCTACGAGCAGTACTTC; CDR3: CASSEWAVVSPYEQYF
D: TRBD1; V: TRBV4-2; size: .; J: TRBJ2-2; DNA: TGTGCCAGCAGCCAAGGCGGACAGGGATATGGGACCGGGGAGCTGTTTTTT; CDR3: CASSQGGQGYGTGELFF
D: .; V: TRBV20-1; size: .; J: TRBJ1-4; DNA: TGCAGTGCTAGAGATTATGGGGACAAGGACGGTTCAAATGAAAAACTGTTTTTT; CDR3: CSARDYGDKDGSNEKLFF
D: .; V: TRBV7-9; size: .; J: TRBJ2-1; DNA: TGTGCCAGCAGCTCCACCGGGACTGACAATGAGCAGTTCTTC; CDR3: CASSSTGTDNEQFF
D: TRBD1; V: TRBV12-3/TRBV12-4; size: .; J: TRBJ2-2; DNA: TGTGCCAGCAGTTCCAGGGGGTCCTACACCGGGGAGCTGTTTTTT; CDR3: CASSSRGSYTGELFF
D: .; V: TRBV29-1; size: .; J: TRBJ2-7; DNA: TGCAGCGTTGAATGGCGGGGCTACGAGCAGTACTTC; CDR3: CSVEWRGYEQYF
D: .; V: TRBV27; size: few; J: TRBJ1-3; DNA: TGTGCCAGCAGTTTCGGGCTGCCTGGAAACACCATATATTTT; CDR3: CASSFGLPGNTIYF
D: .; V: TRBV20-1; size: .; J: TRBJ2-7; DNA: TGCAGTGCTAGGGAGGCGGGTCCTTACGAGCAGTACTTC; CDR3: CSAREAGPYEQYF
D: TRBD2; V: TRBV6-5; size: few; J: TRBJ2-7; DNA: TGTGCCAGCAGTTATAGCGGGGGGAGCTCCTACGAGCAGTACTTC; CDR3: CASSYSGGSSYEQYF
D: TRBD2; V: TRBV29-1; size: .; J: TRBJ2-1; DNA: TGCAGCGTTGAAATGGCGGTGGGGACTAGCGGGGGAGGTGAGCAGTTCTTC; CDR3: CSVEMAVGTSGGGEQFF
D: TRBD2; V: TRBV12-3/TRBV12-4; size: few; J: TRBJ2-7; DNA: TGTGCCAGCGGTGGGGAGGGACCACAGCCATACGAGCAGTACTTC; CDR3: CASGGEGPQPYEQYF
D: TRBD1; V: TRBV7-9; size: many; J: TRBJ2-2; DNA: TGTGCCAGCAGCGCCGACAGGGGCGTCACCGGGGAGCTGTTTTTT; CDR3: CASSADRGVTGELFF
D: .; V: TRBV4-1; size: few; J: TRBJ2-3; DNA: TGCGCCAGCACCTGGACTTTGGGCCCAGATACGCAGTATTTT; CDR3: CASTWTLGPDTQYF
D: .; V: TRBV25-1; size: .; J: TRBJ2-7; DNA: TGTGCCAGCAGTGAATCGGGGGAAGCGCAGTACTTC; CDR3: CASSESGEAQYF
D: TRBD1; V: TRBV4-1; size: .; J: TRBJ2-7; DNA: TGCGCCAGCAGCCAAACCGGGACAGGGGGGAGCGAGCAGTACTTC; CDR3: CASSQTGTGGSEQYF
D: TRBD1; V: TRBV29-1; size: .; J: TRBJ1-2; DNA: TGCAGCGCTCCGACAGGGGACTATGGCTACACCTTC; CDR3: CSAPTGDYGYTF
D: .; V: TRBV29-1; size: .; J: TRBJ2-1; DNA: TGCAGCGTTGAATACCGGGGAGGTGAGCATGAGCAGTTCTTC; CDR3: CSVEYRGGEHEQFF
D: TRBD2; V: TRBV27; size: .; J: TRBJ2-2; DNA: TGTGCCAGCAGTTTATATGGCGGGGGGGCCTCCGGGGAGCTGTTTTTT; CDR3: CASSLYGGGASGELFF
D: TRBD2; V: TRBV12-3/TRBV12-4; size: few; J: TRBJ2-2; DNA: TGTGCCAGTTCAGGGCTAGCGGGGGAAACCGGGGAGCTGTTTTTT; CDR3: CASSGLAGETGELFF
D: .; V: TRBV25-1; size: .; J: TRBJ2-6; DNA: TGTGCCAGCAGGGGCCCGGCCCCCTCCCCCCACAGCTCTGGGGCCAACGTCCTGACTTTC; CDR3: CASRGPAPSPHSSGANVLTF
D: TRBD2; V: TRBV11-2; size: few; J: TRBJ2-3; DNA: TGTGCCAGCAGCTTAACGGGGGGTTACACAGATACGCAGTATTTT; CDR3: CASSLTGGYTDTQYF
D: TRBD2; V: TRBV9; size: few; J: TRBJ2-1; DNA: TGTGCCAGCAGCTCCACCAAGGGGCTAGCGGGGGGATACAATGAGCAGTTCTTC; CDR3: CASSSTKGLAGGYNEQFF
D: TRBD1; V: TRBV12-3/TRBV12-4; size: .; J: TRBJ2-3; DNA: TGTGCCAGCCGTCCCCCCCGGGACAGGGGCACAGATACGCAGTATTTT; CDR3: CASRPPRDRGTDTQYF